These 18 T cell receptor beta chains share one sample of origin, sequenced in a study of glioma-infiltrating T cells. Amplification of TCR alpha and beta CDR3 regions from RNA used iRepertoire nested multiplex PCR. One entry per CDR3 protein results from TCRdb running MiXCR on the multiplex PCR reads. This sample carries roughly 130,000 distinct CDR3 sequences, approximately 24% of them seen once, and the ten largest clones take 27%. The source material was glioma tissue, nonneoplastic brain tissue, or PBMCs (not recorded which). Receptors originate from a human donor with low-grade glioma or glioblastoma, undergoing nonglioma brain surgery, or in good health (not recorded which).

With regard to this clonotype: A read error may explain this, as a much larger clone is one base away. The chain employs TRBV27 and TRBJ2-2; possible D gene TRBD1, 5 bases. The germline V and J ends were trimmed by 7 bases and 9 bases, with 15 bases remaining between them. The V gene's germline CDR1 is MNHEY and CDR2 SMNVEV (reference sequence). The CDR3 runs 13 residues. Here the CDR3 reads CASTDSLRRELFF. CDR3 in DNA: TGTGCCAGCACAGACAGCCTACGCCGGGAGCTGTTTTTT.

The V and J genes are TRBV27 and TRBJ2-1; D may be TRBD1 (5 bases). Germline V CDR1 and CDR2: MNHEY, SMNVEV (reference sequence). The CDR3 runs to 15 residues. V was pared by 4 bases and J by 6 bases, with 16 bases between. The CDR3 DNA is TGTGCCAGCAGTTGGGGTACCGAAGGGGCCAATGAGCAGTTCTTC. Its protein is CASSWGTEGANEQFF.

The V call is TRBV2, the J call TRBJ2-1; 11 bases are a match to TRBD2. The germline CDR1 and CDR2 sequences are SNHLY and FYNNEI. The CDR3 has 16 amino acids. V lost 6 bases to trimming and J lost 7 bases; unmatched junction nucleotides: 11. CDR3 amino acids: CASRLTSGASRNEQFF. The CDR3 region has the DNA TGTGCCAGCAGGCTGACTAGCGGGGCCTCCCGGAATGAGCAGTTCTTC.

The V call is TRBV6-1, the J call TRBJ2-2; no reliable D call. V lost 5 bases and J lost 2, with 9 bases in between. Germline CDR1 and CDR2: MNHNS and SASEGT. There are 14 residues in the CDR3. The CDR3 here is CASSSRVNTGELFF. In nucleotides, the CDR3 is TGTGCCAGCAGTTCCCGTGTTAACACCGGGGAGCTGTTTTTT.

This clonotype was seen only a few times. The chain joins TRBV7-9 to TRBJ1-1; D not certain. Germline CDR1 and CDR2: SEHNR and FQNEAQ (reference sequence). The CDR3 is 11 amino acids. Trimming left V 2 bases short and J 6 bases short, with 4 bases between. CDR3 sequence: CASSLMAEAFF. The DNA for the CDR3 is TGTGCCAGCAGCTTAATGGCTGAAGCTTTCTTT.

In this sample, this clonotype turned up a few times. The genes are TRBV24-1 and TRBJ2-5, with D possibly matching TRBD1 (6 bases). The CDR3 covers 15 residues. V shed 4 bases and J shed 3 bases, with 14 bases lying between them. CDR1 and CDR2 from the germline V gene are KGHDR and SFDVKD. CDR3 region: CATSDSGTLKETQYF. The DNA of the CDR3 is TGTGCCACCAGTGACTCCGGGACACTAAAAGAGACCCAGTACTTC.

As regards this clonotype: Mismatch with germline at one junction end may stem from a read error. The CDR3 here is CATSRRFTGTQYF. CDR3 nucleotide sequence: TGTGCCACCAGCCGACGGTTCACAGGTACGCAGTATTTT. The chain recombines TRBV15 with TRBJ2-3; D perhaps matches TRBD1 (5 bases). This CDR3 spans 13 amino acids. Looked up from germline, CDR1 is LNHNV and CDR2 is YYDKDF (reference sequence).

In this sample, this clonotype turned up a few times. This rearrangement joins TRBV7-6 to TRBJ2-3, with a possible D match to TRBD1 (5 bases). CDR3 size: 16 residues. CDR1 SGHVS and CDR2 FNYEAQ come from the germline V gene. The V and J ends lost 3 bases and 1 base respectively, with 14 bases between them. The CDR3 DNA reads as TGTGCCAGCAGCTTTCCCCTCCAGGGCGGCACAGATACGCAGTATTTT. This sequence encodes CASSFPLQGGTDTQYF.

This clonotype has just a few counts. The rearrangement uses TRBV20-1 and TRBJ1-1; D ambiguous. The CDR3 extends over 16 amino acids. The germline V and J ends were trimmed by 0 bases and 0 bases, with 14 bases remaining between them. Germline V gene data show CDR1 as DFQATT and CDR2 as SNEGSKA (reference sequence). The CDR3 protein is CSARDLVTSMNTEAFF. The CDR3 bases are TGCAGTGCTAGAGATCTGGTGACAAGCATGAACACTGAAGCTTTCTTT.

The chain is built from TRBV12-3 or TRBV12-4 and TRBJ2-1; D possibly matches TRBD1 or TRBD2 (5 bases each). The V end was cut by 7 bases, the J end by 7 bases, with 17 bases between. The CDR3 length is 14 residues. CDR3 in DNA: TGTGCCAGCATTTACCGGGGCAGGGAGAATGAGCAGTTCTTC. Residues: CASIYRGRENEQFF.

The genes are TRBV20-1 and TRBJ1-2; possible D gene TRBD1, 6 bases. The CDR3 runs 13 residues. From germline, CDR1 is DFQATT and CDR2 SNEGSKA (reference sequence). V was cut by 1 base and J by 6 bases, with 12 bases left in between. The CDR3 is CSARVLSGDGYTF. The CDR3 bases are TGCAGTGCTAGAGTTCTGTCAGGGGATGGCTACACCTTC.

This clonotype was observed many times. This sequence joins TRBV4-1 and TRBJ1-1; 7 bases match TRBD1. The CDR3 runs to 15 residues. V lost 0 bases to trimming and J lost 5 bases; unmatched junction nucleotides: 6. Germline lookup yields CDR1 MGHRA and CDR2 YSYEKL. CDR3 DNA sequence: TGCGCCAGCAGCCAAGAGCCAGGGGGTCGAACTGAAGCTTTCTTT. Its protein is CASSQEPGGRTEAFF.

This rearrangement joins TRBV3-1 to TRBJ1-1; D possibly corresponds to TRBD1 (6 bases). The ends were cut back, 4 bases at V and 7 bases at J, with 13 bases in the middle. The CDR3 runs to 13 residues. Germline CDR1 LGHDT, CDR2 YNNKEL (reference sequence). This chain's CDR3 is CASSLDYRDEAFF. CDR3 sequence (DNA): TGTGCCAGCAGCCTAGATTACAGGGATGAAGCTTTCTTT.

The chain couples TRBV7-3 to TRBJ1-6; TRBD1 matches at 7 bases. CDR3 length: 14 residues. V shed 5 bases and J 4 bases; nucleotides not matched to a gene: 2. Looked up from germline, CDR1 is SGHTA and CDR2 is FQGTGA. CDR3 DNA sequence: TGTGCCAGCAGCCGGGGACAGTATAATTCACCCCTCCACTTT. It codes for CASSRGQYNSPLHF.

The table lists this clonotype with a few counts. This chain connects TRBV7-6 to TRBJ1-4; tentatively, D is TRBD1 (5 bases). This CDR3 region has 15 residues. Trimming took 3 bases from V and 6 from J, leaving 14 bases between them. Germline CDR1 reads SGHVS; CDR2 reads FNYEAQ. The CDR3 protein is CASSFRARGDEKLFF. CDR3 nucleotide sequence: TGTGCCAGCAGCTTTCGGGCCAGAGGGGATGAAAAACTGTTTTTT.

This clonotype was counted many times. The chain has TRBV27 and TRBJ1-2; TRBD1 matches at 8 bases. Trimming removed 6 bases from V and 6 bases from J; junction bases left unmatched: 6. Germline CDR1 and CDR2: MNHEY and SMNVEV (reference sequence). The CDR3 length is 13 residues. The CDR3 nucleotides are TGTGCCAGCAGACCAGGGGGCAGTAATGGCTACACCTTC. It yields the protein CASRPGGSNGYTF.

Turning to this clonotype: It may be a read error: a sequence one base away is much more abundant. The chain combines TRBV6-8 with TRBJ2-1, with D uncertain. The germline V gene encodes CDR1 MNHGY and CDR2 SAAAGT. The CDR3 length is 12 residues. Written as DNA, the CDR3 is TGTGATCGGCCCCCCCCCTACAATGAGCAGTTCTTC. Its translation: CDRPPPYNEQFF.

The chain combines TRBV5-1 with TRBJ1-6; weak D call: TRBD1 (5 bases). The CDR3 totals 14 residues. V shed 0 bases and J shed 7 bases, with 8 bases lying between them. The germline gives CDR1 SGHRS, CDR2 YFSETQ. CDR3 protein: CASSLDRWNSPLHF. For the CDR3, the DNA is TGCGCCAGCAGCTTGGACAGGTGGAATTCACCCCTCCACTTT.